A selection of T cell receptor beta chains follows, all from one sample in a study of T-cell memory formation after mild COVID-19. MiXCR, applied by TCRdb to the 5' RACE reads, yields one record per CDR3 protein. Among 550,000 to 650,000 distinct CDR3 sequences listed, 17% were seen once. Sequenced input: PBMCs or a T cell subset sorted from them (not recorded which). The receptors were sampled from an adult woman who had mild COVID-19 (a few samples of this study predate the infection). Cell type and time point are not known. The CDR3 runs from the conserved cysteine through the conserved F or W. Fields, in order: clone size, V gene, J gene, D gene, CDR3 protein, CDR3 DNA. D genes are given only for firm matches. Size is omitted from some rows. Given values are once, few, many or a class for expanded clones.

few,TRBV12-3/TRBV12-4,TRBJ2-2,TRBD1,CASRKNRGTGELFF,TGTGCCAGCAGGAAAAACAGGGGCACCGGGGAGCTGTTTTTT
.,TRBV7-6,TRBJ1-1,.,CASSPHAVGPNTEAFF,TGTGCCAGCAGCCCCCACGCGGTAGGACCGAACACTGAAGCTTTCTTT
.,TRBV20-1,TRBJ2-1,TRBD2,CSAPGLAGAVGSYNEQFF,TGCAGTGCTCCAGGACTAGCGGGAGCAGTTGGCTCCTACAATGAGCAGTTCTTC
.,TRBV25-1,TRBJ1-4,TRBD1,CASSATGGGNEKLFF,TGTGCCAGCAGTGCCACAGGGGGTGGTAATGAAAAACTGTTTTTT
few,TRBV5-1,TRBJ2-7,.,CASSSLNEQYF,TGCGCCAGCAGCTCGCTCAACGAGCAGTACTTC
.,TRBV29-1,TRBJ2-7,.,CSVFSGYEQYF,TGCAGCGTTTTCTCAGGTTACGAGCAGTACTTC
few,TRBV7-3,TRBJ2-2,TRBD2,CASSLSGRGELFF,TGTGCCAGCAGCTTAAGCGGGAGAGGGGAGCTGTTTTTT
few,TRBV5-6,TRBJ1-1,.,CASSPYGSEAHTEAFF,TGTGCCAGCAGCCCCTATGGGTCAGAGGCTCACACTGAAGCTTTCTTT
few,TRBV5-5,TRBJ1-5,.,CASSPRTASGGNQPQHF,TGTGCCAGCAGCCCCCGGACAGCTTCAGGGGGCAATCAGCCCCAGCATTTT
.,TRBV20-1,TRBJ2-7,.,CSASSSEGVTYEQYF,TGCAGTGCTAGTAGTTCTGAGGGGGTCACCTACGAGCAGTACTTC
few,TRBV27,TRBJ2-7,.,CASSVLQNYEQYF,TGTGCCAGCAGTGTTTTGCAGAACTACGAGCAGTACTTC
.,TRBV27,TRBJ2-1,.,CASSLGIGGEQFF,TGTGCCAGCAGTTTAGGGATCGGGGGTGAGCAGTTCTTC
.,TRBV9,TRBJ2-3,TRBD2,CASSVALLAGATDTQYF,TGTGCCAGCAGCGTAGCTCTACTAGCGGGAGCCACAGATACGCAGTATTTT
.,TRBV5-8,TRBJ1-2,TRBD1,CASSPRTGGIRGYTF,TGTGCCAGCAGCCCCCGGACAGGGGGAATTCGTGGCTACACCTTC
.,TRBV7-6,TRBJ2-5,.,CASSKRGLQETQYF,TGTGCCAGCAGCAAAAGAGGGCTCCAAGAGACCCAGTACTTC
.,TRBV3-1,TRBJ2-7,.,CASSQVLYGAGEQYF,TGTGCCAGCAGCCAAGTTCTCTACGGGGCGGGCGAGCAGTACTTC
.,TRBV15,TRBJ2-7,TRBD2,CATSSGRISYEQYF,TGTGCCACCAGCAGCGGGAGGATATCCTACGAGCAGTACTTC
few,TRBV11-2,TRBJ1-2,TRBD1,CASSHISRQGTNYGYTF,TGTGCCAGCAGCCACATCTCTCGACAGGGAACTAACTATGGCTACACCTTC
.,TRBV30,TRBJ2-1,.,CAWSVLIGPYNEQFF,TGTGCCTGGAGTGTACTTATTGGACCCTACAATGAGCAGTTCTTC
.,TRBV7-9,TRBJ1-1,.,CASSATSVGPPMNTEAFF,TGTGCCAGCAGCGCCACATCTGTAGGACCACCTATGAACACTGAAGCTTTCTTT
few,TRBV3-1,TRBJ2-7,.,CASSRLDNYEQYF,TGTGCCAGCAGCCGCCTAGACAACTACGAGCAGTACTTC
.,TRBV7-2,TRBJ1-2,.,CASTDWSTNYGYTF,TGTGCCAGCACCGACTGGTCTACTAACTATGGCTACACCTTC
few,TRBV6-1,TRBJ2-5,.,CASSDAVGTQYF,TGTGCCAGCAGTGATGCGGTGGGGACCCAGTACTTC
few,TRBV5-1,TRBJ2-5,.,CASSFDPGLSQYF,TGCGCCAGCAGCTTCGATCCAGGGCTGTCCCAGTACTTC
few,TRBV28,TRBJ1-1,.,CASRPVLNTEAFF,TGTGCCAGCAGACCGGTTCTAAACACTGAAGCTTTCTTT
few,TRBV29-1,TRBJ2-1,.,CSVGDRSSYNEQFF,TGCAGCGTTGGAGACCGAAGCTCCTACAATGAGCAGTTCTTC
.,TRBV21-1,TRBJ2-7,.,CASSSGKNGYEQYF,TGTGCCAGCAGCTCTGGGAAGAATGGCTACGAGCAGTACTTC
.,TRBV10-3,TRBJ1-1,.,CATQDRGATEAFF,TGTGCCACCCAGGACAGAGGGGCCACTGAAGCTTTCTTT
few,TRBV3-1,TRBJ2-5,.,CASSQDVGAPTQYF,TGTGCCAGCAGCCAAGATGTGGGGGCCCCAACCCAGTACTTC
.,TRBV15,TRBJ2-4,.,CATSRAGLGGNIQYF,TGTGCCACCAGCAGAGCAGGGCTAGGTGGAAACATTCAGTACTTC
few,TRBV20-1,TRBJ2-3,TRBD1,CSASAGTASTDTQYF,TGCAGTGCTTCGGCCGGGACAGCGAGCACAGATACGCAGTATTTT
many,TRBV18,TRBJ1-1,.,CASSQGQNTEAFF,TGTGCCAGCAGCCAGGGACAGAACACTGAAGCTTTCTTT
.,TRBV18,TRBJ2-5,.,CASSRWERETQYF,TGTGCCAGCTCACGGTGGGAGCGAGAGACCCAGTACTTC
few,TRBV29-1,TRBJ2-3,TRBD2,CSVFRTSGGRTDTQYF,TGCAGCGTATTCCGGACTAGCGGGGGGCGCACAGATACGCAGTATTTT
.,TRBV9,TRBJ2-2,TRBD1,CASSVVGTGLFAGELFF,TGTGCCAGCAGCGTAGTGGGGACAGGGTTATTCGCCGGGGAGCTGTTTTTT
.,TRBV13,TRBJ1-1,.,CASNPTGILSTNTEAFF,TGTGCCAGCAACCCTACCGGGATCCTCAGTACTAACACTGAAGCTTTCTTT
.,TRBV2,TRBJ1-2,.,CARELEEQSLMGYGYTF,TGTGCCAGAGAACTAGAAGAACAGAGCTTGATGGGCTATGGCTACACCTTC
few,TRBV5-1,TRBJ1-1,.,CASSLASGGWGTEAFF,TGCGCCAGCAGCTTGGCCTCGGGGGGTTGGGGCACTGAAGCTTTCTTT
.,TRBV12-3/TRBV12-4,TRBJ1-4,.,CASSLRLLGTRNEKLFF,TGTGCCAGCAGTTTAAGATTGCTGGGGACAAGAAATGAAAAACTGTTTTTT
few,TRBV9,TRBJ2-5,.,CASSSRVGGPTQETQYF,TGTGCCAGCAGCTCAAGAGTGGGGGGGCCTACCCAAGAGACCCAGTACTTC
few,TRBV12-3/TRBV12-4,TRBJ2-1,.,CASRLRLESSEQFF,TGTGCCAGCAGGCTCCGACTAGAATCAAGTGAGCAGTTCTTC
.,TRBV11-1,TRBJ2-3,.,CASRRTGTDTQYF,TGTGCCAGCAGGAGAACAGGCACAGATACGCAGTATTTT
.,TRBV5-1,TRBJ2-1,TRBD2,CASSWGLAGRPNYNEQFF,TGCGCCAGCAGCTGGGGACTAGCGGGACGCCCCAATTACAATGAGCAGTTCTTC
few,TRBV7-6,TRBJ1-4,.,CASSRISRGGTTNEKLFF,TGTGCCAGCAGTCGAATATCCAGGGGCGGGACAACTAATGAAAAACTGTTTTTT
.,TRBV24-1,TRBJ2-1,TRBD2,CATSEGLASYNEQFF,TGTGCCACCAGCGAAGGACTAGCGAGCTACAATGAGCAGTTCTTC
.,TRBV9,TRBJ2-3,.,CASSPLGGGEVTDTQYF,TGTGCCAGCAGCCCCTTAGGGGGAGGGGAGGTCACAGATACGCAGTATTTT
.,TRBV7-8,TRBJ2-5,.,CASSRDREGTQYF,TGTGCCAGCAGCCGGGACCGCGAAGGGACCCAGTACTTC
few,TRBV20-1,TRBJ1-5,.,CSARDPRRSNQHF,TGCAGTGCTAGAGATCCCAGGAGAAGTAACCAGCATTTT